This record covers a single TCR beta chain. This entry is derived from a study of blood T cell repertoires in COVID-19. Study overall: The United States, Italy and Spain supplied acute and convalescent COVID-19 samples. PBMCs, B-cell-depleted T cells, or T cells provided the cDNA or gDNA that made up the material.

Per the original data handling: Counts of nucleated cells, estimated from reference gene primer amplification, were obtained. The repertoire was sequenced with immunoSEQ multiplex PCR; TCRdb's copy has only in-frame clones and lacks some. V, J and clone size derive from that table, while D and trimming were established from the DNA sequence. The sample includes about 100,000 clones, 80% to 95% of them seen just once. CDR1 is MDHEN, CDR2 SYDVKM, per germline. This CDR3 contains 15 residues. J lost 7 bases, V lost 6 bases, and 10 bases had no gene match. The chain is built from TRBV28 and TRBJ1-4; 8 bases line up with TRBD1. The sequence derives from a man aged 60 to 75 with acute or convalescent COVID-19. The material sequenced was peripheral blood. CDR3 coding DNA: TGTGCCAGCAGCCTCGCGTCCCAGGGGGCTGAAAAACTGTTTTTT. Translating gives CASSLASQGAEKLFF.